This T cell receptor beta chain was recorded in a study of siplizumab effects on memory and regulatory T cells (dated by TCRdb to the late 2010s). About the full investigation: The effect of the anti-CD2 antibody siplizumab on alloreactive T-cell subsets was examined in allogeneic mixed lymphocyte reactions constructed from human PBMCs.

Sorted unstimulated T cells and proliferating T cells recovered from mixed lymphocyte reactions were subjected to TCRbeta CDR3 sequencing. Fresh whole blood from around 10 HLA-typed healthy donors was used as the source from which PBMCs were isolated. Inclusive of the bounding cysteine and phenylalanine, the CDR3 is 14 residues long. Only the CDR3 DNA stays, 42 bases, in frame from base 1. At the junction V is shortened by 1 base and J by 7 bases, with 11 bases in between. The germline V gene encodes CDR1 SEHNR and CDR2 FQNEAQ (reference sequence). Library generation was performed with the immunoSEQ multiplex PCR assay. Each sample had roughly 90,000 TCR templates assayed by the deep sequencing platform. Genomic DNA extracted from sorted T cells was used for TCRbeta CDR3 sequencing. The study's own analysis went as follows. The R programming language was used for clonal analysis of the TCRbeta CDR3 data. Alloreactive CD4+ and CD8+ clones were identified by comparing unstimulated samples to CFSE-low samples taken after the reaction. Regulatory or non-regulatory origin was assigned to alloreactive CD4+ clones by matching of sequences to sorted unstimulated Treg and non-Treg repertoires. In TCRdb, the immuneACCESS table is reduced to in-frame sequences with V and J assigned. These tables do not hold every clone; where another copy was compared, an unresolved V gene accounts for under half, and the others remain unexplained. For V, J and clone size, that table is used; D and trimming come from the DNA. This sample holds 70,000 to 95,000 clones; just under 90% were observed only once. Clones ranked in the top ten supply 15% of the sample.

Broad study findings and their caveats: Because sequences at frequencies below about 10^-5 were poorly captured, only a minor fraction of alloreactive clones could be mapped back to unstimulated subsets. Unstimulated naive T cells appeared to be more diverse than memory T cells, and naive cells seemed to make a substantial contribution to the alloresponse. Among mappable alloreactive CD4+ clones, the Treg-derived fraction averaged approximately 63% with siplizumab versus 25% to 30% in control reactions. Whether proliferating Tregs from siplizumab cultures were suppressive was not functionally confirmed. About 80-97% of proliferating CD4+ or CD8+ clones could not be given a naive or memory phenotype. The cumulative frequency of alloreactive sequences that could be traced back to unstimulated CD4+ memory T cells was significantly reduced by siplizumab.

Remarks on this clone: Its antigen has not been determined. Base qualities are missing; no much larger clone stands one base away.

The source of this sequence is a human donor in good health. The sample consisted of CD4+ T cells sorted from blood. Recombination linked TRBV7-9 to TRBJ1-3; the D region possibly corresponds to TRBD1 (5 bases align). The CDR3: CASSLEWDGNTIYF. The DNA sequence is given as TGTGCCAGCAGCTTAGAATGGGACGGGAACACCATATATTTT.